A single sample gave rise to the 24 T cell receptor beta chains below, sequenced in a study of early stage breast cancer tumors. TCRdb's copy holds only in-frame clones and misses some; the assay was immunoSEQ multiplex PCR. The data hold around 6,700 clones, with about three fifths observed a single time. Sequencing was carried out using normal breast tissue next to the tumor. The receptors come from a person aged 45 to 60 with breast cancer.

The chain links TRBV21-1 to TRBJ2-5; the D segment call TRBD2 is taken from the table without a DNA check. TRBV21-1 is a known pseudogene. The CDR3 has 19 amino acids. The CDR3 nucleotides read TGTGCCAGCAGCAAGAGGGGGACAGCCGGGACTAGCGGGCAAGAGACCCAGTACTTC. Its translation: CASSKRGTAGTSGQETQYF.

The gene calls are TRBV11-2 and TRBJ1-2; possibly TRBD1 for D (5 bases). The germline V and J ends were trimmed by 6 bases and 8 bases, with 19 bases remaining between them. The germline CDR1 and CDR2 sequences are SGHAT and FQNNGV. This CDR3 spans 14 amino acids. The CDR3: CASRTGHPAYGYTF. As DNA, the CDR3 is TGTGCCAGCAGGACTGGACATCCCGCGTACGGCTACACCTTC. Full variable domain (rest looked up from reference TRBV11-2 and TRBJ1-2): EAGVAQSPRYKIIEKRQSVAFWCNPISGHATLYWYQQILGQGPKLLIQFQNNGVVDDSQLPKDRFSAERLKGVDSTLKIQPAKLEDSAVYLCASRTGHPAYGYTFGSGTRLTVV.

The chain has TRBV10-3 and TRBJ2-1; 13 nucleotides align to TRBD2. The CDR3 is made up of 19 amino acids. Germline loops: CDR1 ENHRY, CDR2 SYGVKD. The ends lost 0 bases at V and 0 bases at J; junction bases unmatched: 5. The chain's CDR3 is CAISESGLAGAGSYNEQFF. The CDR3 coding sequence is TGTGCCATCAGTGAGTCCGGACTAGCGGGAGCCGGCTCCTACAATGAGCAGTTCTTC.

The chain is built from TRBV7-2 and TRBJ2-1; TRBD1 might be the D (6 bases). This CDR3 contains 15 residues. From germline, CDR1 is SGHTA and CDR2 FQGNSA. V lost 5 bases and J 1 base, leaving 12 bases between the germline ends. In DNA, the CDR3 is TGTGCCAGCAGCCGCGACAGGAGGTCCTACAATGAGCAGTTCTTC. Its translation is CASSRDRRSYNEQFF.

The chain uses TRBV5-6 and TRBJ1-1; D not resolved. Between the trimmed V and J ends, which lost 4 bases and 3 bases, there was a span of 13 bases. The CDR3 loop spans 14 amino acids. Germline-derived CDR1 and CDR2 are SGHDT and YYEEEE. The CDR3 DNA reads TGTGCCAGCAGCCACCCCCATCAGGACACTGAAGCTTTCTTT. It specifies CASSHPHQDTEAFF.

This clone is deemed medium-sized. CDR3 sequence: CASVEIADSYEQYF. CDR3 nucleotides: TGTGCCAGCGTGGAAATAGCGGATTCCTACGAGCAGTACTTC. The chain couples TRBV2 to TRBJ2-7; D might be TRBD2 (6 bases). Looked up from germline, CDR1 is SNHLY and CDR2 is FYNNEI. The length of the CDR3 is 14 residues. V was clipped by 8 bases and J by 1 base, with 15 bases between them.

CDR3 region: CASSQGWLAGRSDTQYF. Written as DNA, the CDR3 is TGCGCCAGCAGCCAGGGGTGGCTAGCGGGACGTTCTGATACGCAGTATTTT. The J gene is TRBJ2-3, the V gene TRBV4-1; 9 bases match TRBD2. V shed 3 bases and J 6 bases; nucleotides not matched to a gene: 13. Germline CDR1 and CDR2: MGHRA and YSYEKL. CDR3 length equals 17 residues.

CDR3 in amino acids: CASRPRASGSYNEQFF. The CDR3 DNA is TGTGCCAGCAGACCCAGGGCTAGCGGGTCCTACAATGAGCAGTTCTTC. J is TRBJ2-1 and V is TRBV6-4, with 8 bases aligning to TRBD2. The junction had 8 bases not matched to a gene; V was cut back by 6 bases and J by 1 base. From germline, CDR1 is MRHNA and CDR2 SNTAGT. The CDR3 spans 16 residues.

This rearrangement joins TRBV21-1 to TRBJ2-7. TRBV21-1 is a known pseudogene. CDR3 length: 14 amino acids. CDR3 nucleotide sequence: TGTGCCAGCCTCCCGGAAGAGTTCCGGAACGAGCAGTACTTC. It encodes CASLPEEFRNEQYF.

The V and J genes are TRBV7-2 and TRBJ1-2; 9 nucleotides agree with TRBD1. The ends lost 5 bases at V and 5 bases at J; junction bases unmatched: 9. Germline-derived CDR1 and CDR2 are SGHTA and FQGNSA. The CDR3 spans 15 residues. CDR3 bases: TGTGCCAGCAGCAACCCTGGGACAGGGATATATGGCTACACCTTC. Translation gives CASSNPGTGIYGYTF.

The CDR3 coding sequence is TGTGCCAGCAGCACCCGGACAGGAAGGGTAGACTACAATGAGCAGTTCTTC. This sequence encodes CASSTRTGRVDYNEQFF. The chain has TRBV7-2 and TRBJ2-1; 7 positions match TRBD1. The length of the CDR3 is 17 residues. Germline lookup yields CDR1 SGHTA and CDR2 FQGNSA. V lost 5 bases to trimming and J lost 3 bases; unmatched junction nucleotides: 13.

This clone was counted between two and nine times. CDR3 residues: CASSFGDRGEMNTEAFF. The DNA for the CDR3 is TGTGCCAGCAGCTTTGGGGACAGGGGGGAAATGAACACTGAAGCTTTCTTT. The chain recombines TRBV5-4 with TRBJ1-1; 11 bases line up with TRBD1. Germline V gene lookup returns CDR1 SGHNT and CDR2 YYREEE (reference sequence). This CDR3 contains 17 residues. Unmatched junction bases numbered 6, after V lost 2 bases and J lost 0 bases.

The genes are TRBV10-1 and TRBJ1-5, with D tentatively TRBD1 (5 bases). The CDR3 has 14 amino acids. V was cut by 5 bases and J by 3 bases, with 11 bases left in between. Per germline, CDR1 WNHNN and CDR2 SYGVQD (reference sequence). The CDR3 DNA sequence: TGCGCCAGCAGTCGTGACAGATTCAATCAGCCCCAGCATTTT. Translated, it gives CASSRDRFNQPQHF.

There are a few counts of this clone. The chain recombines TRBV6-1 with TRBJ1-2; D not resolved. CDR1 and CDR2 from the germline V gene are MNHNS and SASEGT. Trimming stripped 8 bases from V and 4 bases from J, with 8 bases between. The CDR3 extends over 11 amino acids. The chain's CDR3 is CASRAFYGYTF. The DNA for the CDR3 is TGTGCCAGCCGAGCCTTCTATGGCTACACCTTC.

In this sample, this clone turned up once. The V gene is TRBV4-3, the J gene TRBJ2-7; 10 bases match TRBD1. CDR3 length: 15 amino acids. The germline gives CDR1 LGHNA, CDR2 YSLEER. V was clipped by 4 bases and J by 6 bases; unmatched bases: 9. The CDR3 DNA is TGCGCCAGCAGCCGGCGGGGACAGGGGTTCGGCGAGCAGTACTTC. Its protein product is CASSRRGQGFGEQYF.

The chain links TRBV9 to TRBJ2-1; 7 positions agree with TRBD2. The V gene's germline CDR1 is SGDLS and CDR2 YYNGEE. V lost 0 bases to trimming and J lost 13 bases; unmatched junction nucleotides: 10. This CDR3 comprises 14 residues. The CDR3, as DNA: TGTGCCAGCAGCGTAGATTGGGGAGGGCGAGAACAGTTCTTC. This sequence encodes CASSVDWGGREQFF.

This chain links TRBV19 with TRBJ1-4; 8 positions match TRBD1. The CDR3 covers 14 residues. V was pared by 3 bases and J by 8 bases, with 5 bases of the junction left unmatched. Germline V gene data show CDR1 as LNHDA and CDR2 as SQIVND (reference sequence). CDR3 DNA: TGTGCCAGTAGTATCGCAGGGGGCCGGGAAAAACTGTTTTTT. It encodes CASSIAGGREKLFF.

This clone was counted a few times. The chain uses TRBV6-1 and TRBJ2-7; 8 nucleotides align to TRBD2. Germline values: CDR1 MNHNS, CDR2 SASEGT. CDR3 length: 13 residues. The CDR3 is CASGGAASYEQYF. CDR3 coding DNA: TGTGCATCGGGGGGGGCAGCCTCCTACGAGCAGTACTTC.

The chain recombines TRBV7-2 with TRBJ2-5, with D possibly TRBD2 on 5 matching bases. Germline assignment: CDR1 SGHTA and CDR2 FQGNSA. V lost 2 bases, J lost 2 bases, and 12 bases lay in between. CDR3 length: 15 residues. CDR3 amino acids: CASSLWLGGQETQYF. In nucleotides, the CDR3 is TGTGCCAGCAGCTTATGGCTGGGCGGGCAAGAGACCCAGTACTTC. The variable domain in full, completed from reference TRBV7-2 and TRBJ2-5, reads GAGVSQSPSNKVTEKGKDVELRCDPISGHTALYWYRQSLGQGLEFLIYFQGNSAPDKSGLPSDRFSAERTGGSVSTLTIQRTQQEDSAVYLCASSLWLGGQETQYFGPGTRLLVL.

The chain links TRBV20-1 to TRBJ2-7; the D is unclear. Trimming removed 2 bases from V and 4 bases from J, with 6 bases in between. This CDR3 is 11 amino acids long. Germline V lookup: CDR1 DFQATT, CDR2 SNEGSKA (reference sequence). The CDR3 sequence is CSARKPYEQYF. Written as DNA, the CDR3 is TGCAGTGCTAGAAAACCTTACGAGCAGTACTTC.

Within the sample, this clone is medium-sized (0.01 to 0.1%). The chain is built from TRBV10-3 and TRBJ2-7, with 10 bases matching TRBD2. The V and J ends lost 9 bases and 3 bases, in that order; junction bases with no gene match: 8. Germline assignment: CDR1 ENHRY and CDR2 SYGVKD. This CDR3 region has 14 residues. The CDR3 nucleotides read TGTGCCATTAGCTTAGCGGGAGGTTTCTACGAGCAGTACTTC. Translating gives CAISLAGGFYEQYF.

The rearrangement uses TRBV4-3 and TRBJ2-2; D not certain. V lost 0 bases to trimming and J lost 1 base, with 18 bases between them. The V gene's germline CDR1 is LGHNA and CDR2 YSLEER. This CDR3 spans 19 amino acids. CDR3 amino acids: CASSQDPLTLAWNTGELFF. CDR3 in DNA: TGCGCCAGCAGCCAAGATCCTTTAACTTTGGCGTGGAACACCGGGGAGCTGTTTTTT.

The genes are TRBV5-1 and TRBJ1-1; a possible D gene is TRBD1 (6 bases). V was shortened by 3 bases and J by 4 bases, with 19 bases between the two germline ends. The CDR3 extends over 16 amino acids. Germline V gene lookup returns CDR1 SGHRS and CDR2 YFSETQ. The DNA for the CDR3 is TGCGCCAGCAGCTCACCCGGGGGGGGGCGGAGCACTGAAGCTTTCTTT. This codes for CASSSPGGGRSTEAFF.

This chain's CDR3 is CASSLLASQETQYF. CDR3 nucleotide sequence: TGCGCCAGCAGCTTGCTAGCGTCCCAAGAGACCCAGTACTTC. The genes are TRBV5-1 and TRBJ2-5, with D possibly being TRBD2 (6 bases). The CDR3 runs to 14 residues. Trimming took 1 base from V and 1 from J, leaving 8 bases between them. The germline V gene encodes CDR1 SGHRS and CDR2 YFSETQ.